The source of this TCR beta chain is a study of OX40 agonist ivuxolimab in advanced cancers. Study-wide context: Each patient was given ivuxolimab into a vein every 2 weeks, at 0.01 to 10 mg/kg.

With 8 bases clipped from V and 4 bases from J, the junction kept 10 bases outside the gene matches. The CDR3 runs 14 residues. Germline V CDR1 and CDR2: MNHNY, SVGAGI (reference sequence). Regarding this clone: Antigen unknown.

The protocol was immunoSEQ multiplex PCR, while the TCRdb copy is restricted to in-frame clones and leaves out a portion. Of some 99,000 clones in the sample, 80% to 95% were seen once. Regarding the study as a whole: At 0.1 to 3.0 mg/kg, CD4+ and CD8+ blood T cells expanded clonally by week 6.

The V and J genes are TRBV6-6 and TRBJ2-5, with TRBD1 matching over 7 bases. The origin of this receptor is an adult with an advanced solid tumor such as melanoma, head and neck, liver or kidney cancer. This sample comprised CD4+ or CD8+ T cells sorted from blood, obtained in a trial of the OX40 agonist ivuxolimab. The CDR3 region is CASRPGQVGETQYF. The DNA for the CDR3 is TGTGCCAGCCGGCCCGGACAGGTCGGAGAGACCCAGTACTTC.